This entry concerns a single TCR beta chain. Its specificity is not known. The entry originates in a study of cytomegalovirus exposure and HLA in healthy donors. Turning to the study itself: The same platform was used for the roughly 130 validation repertoires as for the 666 first-cohort repertoires, as reported in a later analysis. Study-wide results and limits: Generally TCR sequences proved uncommon, though certain public TCRs appeared in numerous donors.

The CDR3 runs to 13 residues. The germline V gene has CDR1 MNHNS and CDR2 SASEGT. With 4 bases removed from V and 6 bases from J, the gap between germline ends came to 10 bases. The method was immunoSEQ multiplex PCR; TCRdb's version includes in-frame clones alone and lacks a portion of them. Seen here are roughly 79,000 clones, about 92% observed once, and the top ten hold roughly 0.74%. The receptor was derived from a man aged 18 to 29 in good health and CMV-seronegative. The chain uses TRBV6-1 and TRBJ2-1; D is unclear. The sample consisted of PBMCs. The CDR3 is CASSVQIPNEQFF. CDR3 DNA: TGTGCCAGCAGTGTCCAGATCCCCAATGAGCAGTTCTTC.